Below are 27 T cell receptor beta chains sequenced from a single sample in a study of CD4 T cell repertoires in COVID-19. These memory T cells were uncultured and sequenced directly after ex vivo isolation. Profiling relied on immunoSEQ multiplex PCR, and the TCRdb table lists in-frame clones only, not all of them. The sample contains tens of thousands of clones, 87% of which appear only once. The starting material was central memory CD4+ T cells from blood, obtained before the COVID-19 pandemic. These receptor sequences come from a human donor who had COVID-19.

A single count supports this clone. V is TRBV19 and J is TRBJ1-1; 8 bases agree with TRBD1. Germline V gene lookup returns CDR1 LNHDA and CDR2 SQIVND (reference sequence). Trimming cost V 3 bases and J 0 bases; bases outside gene matches: 15. This CDR3 contains 19 residues. CDR3 sequence reads: CASSMDRAITPFVNTEAFF. In nucleotides, the CDR3 is TGTGCCAGTAGTATGGACAGGGCAATCACACCATTCGTGAACACTGAAGCTTTCTTT.

The CDR3 spells CASSGNRENTGELFF. CDR3 DNA: TGTGCCAGCAGTGGCAACAGGGAGAACACCGGGGAGCTGTTTTTT. This sequence joins TRBV6-5 and TRBJ2-2, with TRBD1 as a possible D gene (6 bases). From germline, CDR1 is MNHEY and CDR2 SVGAGI. The CDR3 runs to 15 residues. The germline V and J ends were trimmed by 5 bases and 1 base, with 11 bases remaining between them.

CDR3 amino acids: CASRVQGASTGELFF. CDR3 DNA sequence: TGTGCCAGCAGAGTACAGGGGGCGAGCACCGGGGAGCTGTTTTTT. J is TRBJ2-2 and V is TRBV6-4, with 9 positions matching TRBD1. The germline gives CDR1 MRHNA, CDR2 SNTAGT. Trimming removed 6 bases from V and 4 bases from J; junction bases left unmatched: 6. The CDR3 extends over 15 amino acids.

The chain couples TRBV27 to TRBJ1-3; 7 bases map to TRBD1. Per the germline V gene, CDR1 is MNHEY and CDR2 is SMNVEV (reference sequence). Unmatched junction bases numbered 10, after V lost 5 bases and J lost 0 bases. CDR3 length: 17 residues. The CDR3 DNA reads TGTGCCAGCAGTCCACTTACAGGGGTCTCCTCTGGAAACACCATATATTTT. Its protein product is CASSPLTGVSSGNTIYF.

This clone was observed once. The chain has TRBV18 and TRBJ1-2, with a tentative D call TRBD1 (5 bases). V was shortened by 0 bases and J by 4 bases, with 12 bases between the two germline ends. This CDR3 region has 15 residues. In germline, CDR1 is KGHSH, CDR2 LQKENI. In DNA, the CDR3 is TGTGCCAGCTCACCACCGTCGGGGACTTTCTATGGCTACACCTTC. Protein product: CASSPPSGTFYGYTF.

The chain uses TRBV6-4 and TRBJ2-1; 14 bases agree with TRBD2. The V and J ends lost 3 bases and 11 bases, in that order; junction bases with no gene match: 6. The CDR3 length is 15 residues. Germline-derived CDR1 and CDR2 are MRHNA and SNTAGT. CDR3 loop: CASSELGLAGAKQFF. The CDR3 DNA reads as TGTGCCAGCAGTGAACTGGGACTAGCGGGGGCTAAGCAGTTCTTC.

The chain recombines TRBV13 with TRBJ2-7; 9 bases agree with TRBD1. The trim removed 0 bases at V and 5 bases at J, leaving 2 bases unmatched. CDR1 and CDR2 (germline): PRHDT, FYEKMQ (reference sequence). This CDR3 comprises 14 residues. CDR3 protein: CASSLGDRGHEQYF. CDR3 in DNA: TGTGCCAGCAGCTTAGGGGACAGGGGCCACGAGCAGTACTTC.

This clone was counted only a few times. The chain joins TRBV4-1 to TRBJ1-2, with 8 bases identical to TRBD1. CDR1 MGHRA and CDR2 YSYEKL come from the germline V gene. Trimming cost V 3 bases and J 5 bases; bases outside gene matches: 14. This CDR3 is 17 amino acids long. CDR3 region: CASSHFYMDREDYGYTF. CDR3 DNA: TGCGCCAGCAGCCACTTCTACATGGACAGGGAGGATTATGGCTACACCTTC.

In this sample, this clone turned up a few times. The CDR3 DNA reads TGTGCCAGCAGTTTATCGGGGGATAGCAATCAGCCCCAGCATTTT. Translating gives CASSLSGDSNQPQHF. The chain recombines TRBV28 with TRBJ1-5, with a tentative D call TRBD1 (5 bases). Trimming shortened V by 1 base and J by 0 bases, and 7 bases separated the two germline ends. The germline V gene has CDR1 MDHEN and CDR2 SYDVKM. The CDR3 has 15 residues.

The chain combines TRBV10-2 with TRBJ2-3; 12 bases are a match to TRBD2. The CDR3 spans 18 residues. Trimming cost V 5 bases and J 2 bases; bases outside gene matches: 11. CDR1 and CDR2 (germline): WSHSY, SAAADI. The CDR3 loop reads CASSSTSGGSPLTDTQYF. The CDR3 DNA sequence: TGCGCCAGCAGTTCAACTAGCGGGGGGTCGCCCCTCACAGATACGCAGTATTTT.

V gene TRBV18 combines with J gene TRBJ1-1, with unresolved D. The germline gives CDR1 KGHSH, CDR2 LQKENI. Trimming stripped 4 bases from V and 4 bases from J, with 13 bases between. The CDR3 extends over 14 amino acids. CDR3 in DNA: TGTGCCAGCTCACTTCAGGATCGAAGCACTGAAGCTTTCTTT. Protein product: CASSLQDRSTEAFF. Looking up the rest from reference TRBV18 and TRBJ1-1 gives the full variable domain: NAGVMQNPRHLVRRRGQEARLRCSPMKGHSHVYWYRQLPEEGLKFMVYLQKENIIDESGMPKERFSAEFPKEGPSILRIQQVVRGDSAAYFCASSLQDRSTEAFFGQGTRLTVV.

The gene calls are TRBV7-2 and TRBJ1-1, with TRBD1 identical over 8 bases. The CDR3 extends over 13 amino acids. Per germline, CDR1 SGHTA and CDR2 FQGNSA. V was clipped by 3 bases and J by 3 bases; unmatched bases: 0. The CDR3 reads CASSLTGDTEAFF. The DNA of the CDR3 is TGTGCCAGCAGCTTGACAGGGGACACTGAAGCTTTCTTT.

The chain employs TRBV15 and TRBJ2-7; tentatively, D is TRBD1 (6 bases). The V gene's germline CDR1 is LNHNV and CDR2 YYDKDF (reference sequence). The CDR3 is 16 amino acids. Trimming took 0 bases from V and 6 from J, leaving 18 bases between them. The CDR3 DNA sequence: TGTGCCACCAGCAGAGACGTCCCGGGACAAGGGGGCGAGCAGTACTTC. Translating it yields CATSRDVPGQGGEQYF.

This chain joins TRBV6-1 and TRBJ2-3; D call uncertain. The CDR3 sequence is 15 residues long. Germline V gene data show CDR1 as MNHNS and CDR2 as SASEGT. The V end was cut by 8 bases, the J end by 5 bases, with 20 bases between. CDR3 in amino acids: CASAATTYTEDTQYF. The CDR3 DNA reads TGTGCCAGCGCCGCGACGACGTATACAGAAGATACGCAGTATTTT.

The V call is TRBV15, the J call TRBJ2-5; TRBD2 might be the D (5 bases). Germline V gives CDR1 LNHNV, CDR2 YYDKDF (reference sequence). The CDR3 contains 19 residues. Trimming took off 0 bases at V and 4 bases at J, with 24 bases between the two ends. The CDR3 bases are TGTGCCACCAGCAGAGAAAAGGCCGCCTACTCGGGAACCCCAGAGACCCAGTACTTC. Its protein product is CATSREKAAYSGTPETQYF.

The chain employs TRBV27 and TRBJ1-5; D gene ambiguous. Trimming removed 3 bases at V and 4 bases at J, with 13 bases between. Germline V gene lookup returns CDR1 MNHEY and CDR2 SMNVEV (reference sequence). The CDR3 totals 15 residues. The CDR3, as DNA: TGTGCCAGCAGTTTTTCGGGTTTCTCAAATCAGCCCCAGCATTTT. It encodes CASSFSGFSNQPQHF.

On this clone: Other DNA sequences from this sample encode an identical CDR3 as well. This rearrangement joins TRBV28 to TRBJ1-2; TRBD1 is a possible D gene (5 bases). CDR3 length equals 14 residues. CDR1 MDHEN and CDR2 SYDVKM come from the germline V gene. The V end lost 0 bases, the J end lost 7 bases, and 12 bases lay between the germline ends. The CDR3 coding sequence is TGTGCCAGCAGTTTATGGGCAGGGAGGAGTGGCTACACCTTC. Translated: CASSLWAGRSGYTF.

The chain recombines TRBV11-3 with TRBJ2-3; 9 bases line up with TRBD2. The CDR3 has 17 residues. Germline lookup yields CDR1 SGHNT and CDR2 YENEEA. Trimming cost V 1 base and J 6 bases; bases outside gene matches: 11. DNA for the CDR3: TGTGCCAGCAGCTTAGGCCGGCGGGAGGGTCAGGTGGATACGCAGTATTTT. Protein: CASSLGRREGQVDTQYF.

The chain recombines TRBV25-1 with TRBJ2-3; weak D call: TRBD1 (6 bases). The CDR3 covers 14 residues. V lost 6 bases and J lost 2, with 12 bases in between. From germline, CDR1 is MGHDK and CDR2 SYGVNS. In DNA, the CDR3 is TGTGCCAGCAGCCGGGACACCTTCACAGATACGCAGTATTTT. Translated, it gives CASSRDTFTDTQYF.

The rearrangement uses TRBV19 and TRBJ2-2; 8 nucleotides match TRBD2. Germline lookup yields CDR1 LNHDA and CDR2 SQIVND (reference sequence). The CDR3 covers 15 residues. The J segment lost 0 bases and the V segment lost 6 bases, leaving 3 bases of the junction unmatched. The CDR3 region has the DNA TGTGCCAGTAGCGGACTAGCATCGAACACCGGGGAGCTGTTTTTT. This translates into CASSGLASNTGELFF. The full variable domain, in which reference TRBV19 and TRBJ2-2 provide the parts outside the CDR3, is DGGITQSPKYLFRKEGQNVTLSCEQNLNHDAMYWYRQDPGQGLRLIYYSQIVNDFQKGDIAEGYSVSREKKESFPLTVTSAQKNPTAFYLCASSGLASNTGELFFGEGSRLTVL.

This clone appeared a single time. This chain links TRBV28 with TRBJ1-4, with D possibly TRBD1 on 5 matching bases. Per germline, CDR1 MDHEN and CDR2 SYDVKM. Trimming left V 7 bases short and J 4 bases short, with 13 bases between. This CDR3 is built from 14 residues. The CDR3 spells CASTAGALNEKLFF. CDR3 in DNA: TGTGCCAGCACGGCTGGGGCCCTTAATGAAAAACTGTTTTTT.

The chain recombines TRBV28 with TRBJ1-5; D gene ambiguous. Germline V lookup: CDR1 MDHEN, CDR2 SYDVKM. The CDR3 has 13 amino acids. Deletions cut 3 bases from V and 5 bases from J, with 8 bases between. Written as DNA, the CDR3 is TGTGCCAGCAGTTTGCCCGGGTATCAGCCCCAGCATTTT. Encoded protein: CASSLPGYQPQHF.

This chain connects TRBV7-2 to TRBJ1-6; 8 bases match TRBD1. V was pared by 3 bases and J by 10 bases, with 5 bases of the junction left unmatched. The CDR3 spans 14 residues. The germline V gene has CDR1 SGHTA and CDR2 FQGNSA. CDR3 protein: CASSFRTGLSPLHF. The CDR3, as DNA: TGTGCCAGCAGCTTCCGGACAGGGCTCTCACCCCTCCACTTT.

This clone has a single count. The rearrangement links TRBV5-1 to TRBJ2-7; 8 bases align to TRBD1. V lost 1 base, J lost 3 bases, and 3 bases stayed unmatched. The germline V gene has CDR1 SGHRS and CDR2 YFSETQ. The length of the CDR3 is 14 residues. Written as DNA, the CDR3 is TGCGCCAGCAGCTTGTCAACAGGGGGCTACGAGCAGTACTTC. Translating gives CASSLSTGGYEQYF. Full variable domain (rest looked up from reference TRBV5-1 and TRBJ2-7): KAGVTQTPRYLIKTRGQQVTLSCSPISGHRSVSWYQQTPGQGLQFLFEYFSETQRNKGNFPGRFSGRQFSNSRSEMNVSTLELGDSALYLCASSLSTGGYEQYFGPGTRLTVT.

This sequence joins TRBV5-1 and TRBJ2-6, with 8 bases fitting TRBD1. The CDR3 length is 17 residues. V trimming: 3 bases; J trimming: 2 bases; junction bases outside the gene matches: 7. Germline CDR1 is SGHRS and CDR2 is YFSETQ. In nucleotides, the CDR3 is TGCGCCAGCAGCTCCGGACAGGGATTGGCTGGGGCCAACGTCCTGACTTTC. Translation gives CASSSGQGLAGANVLTF.

The V gene is TRBV5-1, the J gene TRBJ2-3; 8 bases map to TRBD1. Trimming at V came to 4 bases and at J to 1 base, leaving 5 bases not matched to a gene. Germline values: CDR1 SGHRS, CDR2 YFSETQ. The CDR3 covers 15 residues. CDR3 coding DNA: TGCGCCAGCAGCGCGCTGACAGGGGGCACAGATACGCAGTATTTT. It specifies CASSALTGGTDTQYF.

The rearrangement links TRBV11-3 to TRBJ2-7, with D possibly TRBD2 on 5 matching bases. The V end lost 4 bases, the J end lost 7 bases, and 17 bases lay between the germline ends. Germline CDR1 SGHNT, CDR2 YENEEA. The CDR3 has 14 residues. CDR3 nucleotides: TGTGCCAGCAGCTCCCGTGGAGGCGTTGAGGAGCAGTACTTC. It yields the protein CASSSRGGVEEQYF.